The 11 T cell receptor beta chains below all came from one sample that was sequenced in a study of beta chain features in type 1 diabetes. The whole isolated RNA underwent reverse transcription, so sequencing captured expressed TCRB transcripts. TCRdb's table, derived via immunoSEQ multiplex PCR, lists solely in-frame clones and lacks some. In the table there are 300,000 to 350,000 clones, roughly 21% of which are singletons. Sequencing was done on a sample of naive CD4+ T cells from blood. Receptors were obtained from a woman aged 18-29 years in good health.

The chain is built from TRBV9 and TRBJ1-2; 7 bases match TRBD1. Trimming cost V 4 bases and J 2 bases; bases outside gene matches: 8. The germline gives CDR1 SGDLS, CDR2 YYNGEE. The CDR3 is 15 amino acids. This chain's CDR3 is CASSPHEGGNYGYTF. In nucleotides, the CDR3 is TGTGCCAGCAGCCCCCATGAAGGGGGCAACTATGGCTACACCTTC.

In its sample, this clone was seen a few times. The chain carries TRBV11-2 and TRBJ2-2; 8 bases agree with TRBD2. V dropped 6 bases and J dropped 1; count of bases not matched to a gene: 4. Germline V lookup: CDR1 SGHAT, CDR2 FQNNGV. The CDR3 is 15 residues long. CDR3 DNA sequence: TGTGCCAGCAGGCGACTAGCGCAGAACACCGGGGAGCTGTTTTTT. Its protein product is CASRRLAQNTGELFF. Variable domain in full (rest from reference TRBV11-2 and TRBJ2-2): EAGVAQSPRYKIIEKRQSVAFWCNPISGHATLYWYQQILGQGPKLLIQFQNNGVVDDSQLPKDRFSAERLKGVDSTLKIQPAKLEDSAVYLCASRRLAQNTGELFFGEGSRLTVL.

The chain has TRBV5-1 and TRBJ2-1, with TRBD2 matching 7 bases. The CDR3 spans 17 residues. V shed 0 bases, J shed 4 bases, and the junction held 10 bases outside the gene matches. Germline V CDR1 and CDR2: SGHRS, YFSETQ. CDR3 in DNA: TGCGCCAGCAGCTTGGGGCTAGCGGTGGGCCCGTACAATGAGCAGTTCTTC. It encodes CASSLGLAVGPYNEQFF.

J is TRBJ1-2 and V is TRBV6-5, with D maybe TRBD1 (5 bases). This CDR3 has 14 residues. V gave up 5 bases and J gave up 2 bases, with 12 bases separating them. Germline CDR1 is MNHEY and CDR2 is SVGAGI. CDR3 nucleotides: TGTGCCAGCAGTATCACTCAGGGAAACTATGGCTACACCTTC. Translated: CASSITQGNYGYTF.

This clone was counted only a few times. V gene TRBV18 combines with J gene TRBJ2-7; TRBD1 matches 7 bases. This CDR3 comprises 13 residues. J gave up 0 bases and V 6 bases, and 2 bases lay outside the gene matches. The germline gives CDR1 KGHSH, CDR2 LQKENI. The CDR3 here is CASSWDSSYEQYF. The CDR3 DNA is TGTGCCAGCTCCTGGGACAGCTCCTACGAGCAGTACTTC.

This clone was seen a handful of times. The chain links TRBV28 to TRBJ1-5, with D possibly matching TRBD1 (6 bases). The CDR3 sequence is 12 residues long. The V end was cut by 7 bases, the J end by 7 bases, with 11 bases between. Germline V gene sequence: CDR1 MDHEN, CDR2 SYDVKM. The CDR3 loop reads CASITGYQPQHF. Here the CDR3 DNA reads TGTGCCAGCATAACAGGGTACCAGCCCCAGCATTTT.

This clone was seen only a few times. V gene TRBV4-2 combines with J gene TRBJ1-5; 7 positions agree with TRBD1. CDR1 is LGHNA, CDR2 YNFKEQ, per germline. This CDR3 spans 16 amino acids. Trimming cost V 2 bases and J 2 bases; bases outside gene matches: 6. The CDR3 region is CASSQLNGQGNQPQHF. DNA of the CDR3: TGTGCCAGCAGCCAACTCAACGGACAGGGCAATCAGCCCCAGCATTTT.

This rearrangement joins TRBV4-1 to TRBJ2-2, with 11 bases fitting TRBD1. V dropped 4 bases and J dropped 8; count of bases not matched to a gene: 12. CDR1 MGHRA and CDR2 YSYEKL come from the germline V gene. The CDR3 has 17 residues. This chain's CDR3 is CASSRGTGGLVVGELFF. CDR3 coding DNA: TGCGCCAGCAGCCGAGGGACAGGGGGACTTGTGGTTGGGGAGCTGTTTTTT.

This clone has more than one count but fewer than ten. The rearrangement links TRBV7-2 to TRBJ2-1; D possibly corresponds to TRBD2 (5 bases). Between the trimmed V and J ends, which lost 6 bases and 9 bases, there was a span of 12 bases. The CDR3 contains 12 residues. The germline V gene has CDR1 SGHTA and CDR2 FQGNSA. The CDR3 nucleotides are TGTGCCAGCAGGTCAGAGGACTTTGAGCAGTTCTTC. The encoded protein is CASRSEDFEQFF.

The genes are TRBV9 and TRBJ2-7, with 9 nucleotides matching TRBD2. CDR1 is SGDLS and CDR2 is YYNGEE in the germline V gene. V shed 0 bases and J 2 bases; nucleotides not matched to a gene: 3. The CDR3 totals 15 residues. CDR3: CASSVAASGTYEQYF. The CDR3 nucleotides are TGTGCCAGCAGCGTAGCGGCTAGCGGGACCTACGAGCAGTACTTC.

The CDR3 region has the DNA TGCGCCAGCAGCCGAGGGGCCAGCGGGGGCAAAGAGACCCAGTACTTC. This gives the protein CASSRGASGGKETQYF. The rearrangement joins TRBV4-3 to TRBJ2-5, with TRBD2 matching over 8 bases. CDR1 is LGHNA, CDR2 YSLEER, per germline. V lost 4 bases and J lost 3; bases outside the gene matches: 10. This CDR3 is 16 amino acids long.